This TCR beta chain was recorded in a study of post-analysis software for immune sequencing data. Study-wide results and caveats: There was significantly lower normalized Chao1 diversity in multiple sclerosis patients than in controls. Five or six TRBV segments appeared more often in patients than in controls, and TRBV5-6, TRBV5-1 and TRBV20-1 were among these.

Comment on this clonotype: Its antigen is not identified.

Incorporated into the TCR beta cDNA libraries were unique molecular identifiers, which served to reduce PCR and sequencing biases. About 500,000 cDNA molecules came from approximately 1 to 10 million T cells. TCRdb ran MiXCR on the PCR reads and lists one entry per CDR3 protein. The sample lists fewer than 850,000 distinct CDR3 sequences, approximately 30% occurring once. Germline-derived CDR1 and CDR2 are DFQATT and SNEGSKA (reference sequence). V lost 6 bases to trimming and J lost 0 bases, with 15 bases between them. The CDR3 sequence is 16 residues long. The sample consisted of blood. The chain employs TRBV20-1 and TRBJ2-6; D ambiguous. The clonotype originates from a girl aged 5-17 years with multiple sclerosis. The CDR3 bases are TGCAGTGCCAGGCTTCTGGATCCCTCTGGGGCCAACGTCCTGACTTTC. Encoded protein: CSARLLDPSGANVLTF.